This passage covers 14 T cell receptor beta chains from one sample sequenced in a study of T cell changes during pregnancy in multiple sclerosis. The assay was immunoSEQ multiplex PCR, and TCRdb's table has in-frame clones only and misses some. Of more than 100,000 clones listed, roughly nine tenths are singletons. This material consisted of peripheral blood, taken after pregnancy. These receptors were collected from a female donor with multiple sclerosis, enrolled in a pregnancy study.

This sequence joins TRBV7-9 and TRBJ1-5; the D is unclear. V gave up 5 bases and J gave up 4 bases, with 12 bases separating them. Germline V gene lookup returns CDR1 SEHNR and CDR2 FQNEAQ (reference sequence). The CDR3 has 14 residues. The CDR3 region is CASSPRGWNQPQHF. CDR3 in DNA: TGTGCCAGCAGCCCGCGGGGTTGGAATCAGCCCCAGCATTTT.

This rearrangement joins TRBV18 to TRBJ1-2; TRBD1 aligns across 7 bases. V lost 4 bases and J lost 6; bases outside the gene matches: 11. The V gene's germline CDR1 is KGHSH and CDR2 LQKENI. The CDR3 contains 15 residues. Here the CDR3 reads CASSQTKGAHDGYTF. The DNA for the CDR3 is TGTGCCAGCTCACAGACTAAGGGGGCTCACGATGGCTACACCTTC.

The chain joins TRBV6-1 to TRBJ1-2, with D tentatively TRBD1 (6 bases). The V end lost 2 bases, the J end lost 2 bases, and 12 bases lay between the germline ends. The CDR3 length is 15 residues. Per germline, CDR1 MNHNS and CDR2 SASEGT. The CDR3 DNA is TGTGCCAGCAGTGAAAACGACAGGCGAAACTATGGCTACACCTTC. Translation gives CASSENDRRNYGYTF.

The gene calls are TRBV11-2 and TRBJ1-2; 7 nucleotides agree with TRBD1. J was trimmed by 4 bases and V by 5 bases; bases with no gene match: 7. Germline CDR1 reads SGHAT; CDR2 reads FQNNGV. This CDR3 is built from 14 residues. CDR3 nucleotide sequence: TGTGCCAGCAGCCACGCGGGACAGTCCTATGGCTACACCTTC. Translating it yields CASSHAGQSYGYTF.

The chain couples TRBV27 to TRBJ1-1; a weak D match, TRBD1 (6 bases). Germline lookup yields CDR1 MNHEY and CDR2 SMNVEV (reference sequence). Trimming took 5 bases from V and 5 from J, leaving 18 bases between them. This CDR3 has 15 amino acids. CDR3: CASSSRQASGTEAFF. The CDR3 DNA is TGTGCCAGCAGTAGCCGACAGGCCTCTGGGACTGAAGCTTTCTTT.

The genes are TRBV29-1 and TRBJ2-1; 8 bases line up with TRBD1. The V segment lost 6 bases and the J segment 2 bases; nucleotides outside the gene matches: 12. Germline V gene sequence: CDR1 SQVTM, CDR2 ANQGSEA. This CDR3 is 16 amino acids long. The CDR3 is CSVGRGTGPTYNEQFF. CDR3 bases: TGCAGCGTAGGTCGGGGGACAGGACCGACCTACAATGAGCAGTTCTTC.

In nucleotides, the CDR3 is TGCGCCAGCAGCTGGGACAGGGGGTCCTACGAGCAGTACTTC. This gives the protein CASSWDRGSYEQYF. This chain links TRBV5-1 with TRBJ2-7, with 11 positions matching TRBD1. Germline lookup yields CDR1 SGHRS and CDR2 YFSETQ. With 3 bases clipped from V and 1 base from J, the junction kept 0 bases outside the gene matches. The CDR3 has 14 residues.

This chain joins TRBV28 and TRBJ2-5; D is perhaps TRBD2 (6 bases). Trimming shortened V by 5 bases and J by 3 bases, and 7 bases separated the two germline ends. The germline V gene has CDR1 MDHEN and CDR2 SYDVKM. CDR3 length equals 12 residues. CDR3 in DNA: TGTGCCAGCAGTCCTAGCGAAGAGACCCAGTACTTC. Amino acids: CASSPSEETQYF. Using reference TRBV28 and TRBJ2-5 for the parts outside the CDR3, the full variable domain is DVKVTQSSRYLVKRTGEKVFLECVQDMDHENMFWYRQDPGLGLRLIYFSYDVKMKEKGDIPEGYSVSREKKERFSLILESASTNQTSMYLCASSPSEETQYFGPGTRLLVL.

The rearrangement links TRBV7-3 to TRBJ2-5; 8 nucleotides align to TRBD2. The V gene end was trimmed by 3 bases and the J gene end by 5 bases; junction bases not matched to a gene: 8. Germline V CDR1 and CDR2: SGHTA, FQGTGA. This CDR3 contains 15 residues. The CDR3 nucleotides read TGTGCCAGCAGCTTGTCCAGCGGGGGAGGGGAGACCCAGTACTTC. Encoded protein: CASSLSSGGGETQYF.

This clone is a singleton in its sample. The rearrangement joins TRBV2 to TRBJ1-6; the match to TRBD1 covers 8 bases. Germline assignment: CDR1 SNHLY and CDR2 FYNNEI. The CDR3 is 14 amino acids. Trimming took 7 bases from V and 8 from J; bases not matched to a gene: 7. CDR3 amino acids: CASKRQGFHSPLHF. CDR3 sequence (DNA): TGTGCCAGCAAGAGACAGGGGTTTCATTCACCCCTCCACTTT.

The chain couples TRBV7-8 to TRBJ2-1, with 9 positions matching TRBD2. Trimming took 4 bases from V and 10 from J; bases not matched to a gene: 2. The CDR3 loop spans 12 amino acids. The germline gives CDR1 SGHVS, CDR2 FQNEAQ. The CDR3 DNA sequence: TGTGCCAGCAGCTCAGCGGGAGGAGAGCAGTTCTTC. This codes for CASSSAGGEQFF. The complete variable domain, with remaining parts taken from reference TRBV7-8 and TRBJ2-1, reads GAGVSQSPRYKVAKRGQDVALRCDPISGHVSLFWYQQALGQGPEFLTYFQNEAQLDKSGLPSDRFFAERPEGSVSTLKIQRTQQEDSAVYLCASSSAGGEQFFGPGTRLTVL.

The CDR3 sequence: CAISESGGPYEQYF. CDR3 coding DNA: TGTGCCATCAGTGAGTCAGGGGGCCCCTACGAGCAGTACTTC. The chain uses TRBV10-3 and TRBJ2-7; 7 bases agree with TRBD1. Germline values: CDR1 ENHRY, CDR2 SYGVKD. V shed 0 bases and J 2 bases; nucleotides not matched to a gene: 1. There are 14 residues in the CDR3.

The gene calls are TRBV30 and TRBJ2-5; 9 bases map to TRBD2. The V gene's germline CDR1 is GTSNPN and CDR2 SVGIG (reference sequence). The junction had 8 bases not matched to a gene; V was cut back by 5 bases and J by 4 bases. The CDR3 totals 14 residues. The CDR3 protein is CAWSAGGPGETQYF. As DNA, the CDR3 is TGTGCCTGGTCTGCGGGAGGGCCTGGAGAGACCCAGTACTTC.

CDR3 residues: CASSFRTGPDEQYF. CDR3 bases: TGTGCCAGCAGCTTTAGGACAGGGCCGGACGAGCAGTACTTC. This rearrangement joins TRBV7-6 to TRBJ2-5; 8 positions match TRBD1. The last part of the DNA fits TRBJ2-7 better; the J call may be wrong. Per the germline V gene, CDR1 is SGHVS and CDR2 is FNYEAQ. The CDR3 contains 14 residues.